These 9 T cell receptor beta chains came from one sample sequenced in a study of T cells after yellow fever vaccination. Each CDR3 protein is one row after TCRdb ran MiXCR on the 5' RACE reads. The data show 620,000 or so distinct CDR3 sequences, around a sixth seen once. The material was PBMCs, obtained around 5 days after the first yellow fever vaccination. Receptors were obtained from a young man who received the YFV17D yellow fever vaccine.

This clonotype showed up just a few times. The V call is TRBV5-8, the J call TRBJ1-1; 9 nucleotides match TRBD1. Unmatched junction bases numbered 8, after V lost 4 bases and J lost 4 bases. CDR1 is SGHTS and CDR2 is YDEGEE in the germline V gene. CDR3 length: 15 amino acids. CDR3 coding DNA: TGTGCCAGCAGCCTCAGGGACAGGGTGGGCACTGAAGCTTTCTTT. This sequence encodes CASSLRDRVGTEAFF.

This clonotype has only a few counts. As DNA, the CDR3 is TGTGCCAGCAGCCCCCGACCGTCAGGGGGGACTTACGAGCAGTACTTC. It is translated as CASSPRPSGGTYEQYF. The chain combines TRBV7-2 with TRBJ2-7, with D maybe TRBD1 (7 bases). The CDR3 runs to 16 residues. Germline assignment: CDR1 SGHTA and CDR2 FQGNSA. The ends were cut back, 5 bases at V and 4 bases at J, with 21 bases in the middle.

This clonotype came up a few times. CDR3 nucleotide sequence: TGTGCCAGCAGCTCTAGCGCCAGGGGTGGTGAGCAGTACTTC. It is translated as CASSSSARGGEQYF. The V call is TRBV7-2, the J call TRBJ2-7; possibly TRBD1 or TRBD2 for D (6 bases each). The CDR3 sequence is 14 residues long. CDR1 SGHTA and CDR2 FQGNSA come from the germline V gene. V was pared by 4 bases and J by 7 bases, with 17 bases between.

The chain links TRBV2 to TRBJ2-3, with 10 positions matching TRBD2. CDR1 and CDR2 (germline): SNHLY, FYNNEI. The CDR3 contains 18 residues. V was clipped by 6 bases and J by 0 bases; unmatched bases: 12. The CDR3 DNA sequence: TGTGCCAGCAGCAATCTAAGACTAGCGGGCTCCAGCACAGATACGCAGTATTTT. This gives the protein CASSNLRLAGSSTDTQYF.

This clonotype was picked up a small number of times. V gene TRBV6-1 combines with J gene TRBJ1-1; the D gene is possibly TRBD1 (5 bases). In germline, CDR1 is MNHNS, CDR2 SASEGT. This CDR3 is built from 14 residues. V lost 6 bases and J lost 4, with 15 bases in between. CDR3 residues: CASSHSRAGTEAFF. CDR3 in DNA: TGTGCCAGCAGCCATTCCAGGGCGGGCACTGAAGCTTTCTTT.

The chain has TRBV12-3 or TRBV12-4 and TRBJ1-5; D not certain. CDR3 length equals 12 residues. Trimming pared 4 bases from V and 5 bases from J, leaving 6 bases between. CDR3 bases: TGTGCCAGCAGTTGGCCGGATCAGCCCCAGCATTTT. Translation: CASSWPDQPQHF.

The sample holds a few counts of this clonotype. The V call is TRBV7-9, the J call TRBJ1-6, with a tentative D call TRBD1 (6 bases). Germline values: CDR1 SEHNR, CDR2 FQNEAQ (reference sequence). This CDR3 has 15 residues. The germline V and J ends were trimmed by 6 bases and 7 bases, with 16 bases remaining between them. CDR3 DNA sequence: TGTGCCAGCAGTGACCGCGGGGGCCGGAATTCACCCCTCCACTTT. Translation: CASSDRGGRNSPLHF.

The rearrangement uses TRBV20-1 and TRBJ2-3; TRBD2 might be the D (6 bases). V was cut by 6 bases and J by 2 bases, with 9 bases left in between. Germline V gives CDR1 DFQATT, CDR2 SNEGSKA (reference sequence). This CDR3 has 12 residues. CDR3 nucleotide sequence: TGCAGTGCGCGGGAAGACACAGATACGCAGTATTTT. Translated: CSAREDTDTQYF.

This clonotype appeared many times. This chain links TRBV25-1 with TRBJ2-3; no firm D call. Germline CDR1 and CDR2: MGHDK and SYGVNS. This CDR3 is built from 13 residues. V was trimmed by 6 bases and J by 6 bases, leaving 13 bases between them. CDR3 in amino acids: CASSALSEDTQYF. The CDR3, as DNA: TGTGCCAGCAGCGCGCTCTCAGAGGATACGCAGTATTTT.